This TCR beta chain was recovered during a study of T cell changes during pregnancy in multiple sclerosis. Clones were read by immunoSEQ multiplex PCR, and TCRdb kept only the in-frame ones, dropping some. The sample lists fewer than 45,000 clones, just over 90% occurring once. The CDR3 is 19 amino acids. Trimming at V came to 0 bases and at J to 6 bases, leaving 16 bases not matched to a gene. CDR1 is LNHNV, CDR2 YYDKDF, per germline (reference sequence). This sequence was found in a female donor with multiple sclerosis, enrolled in a pregnancy study. The sample here was CD4+ T cells from peripheral blood mononuclear cells, taken in the third trimester of pregnancy. This sequence joins TRBV15 and TRBJ2-2; TRBD2 agrees at 7 bases. The CDR3 loop is CATSRDHPSGGRSSGELFF. The CDR3, as DNA: TGTGCCACCAGCAGAGACCACCCCTCAGGCGGGAGATCCTCCGGGGAGCTGTTTTTT.